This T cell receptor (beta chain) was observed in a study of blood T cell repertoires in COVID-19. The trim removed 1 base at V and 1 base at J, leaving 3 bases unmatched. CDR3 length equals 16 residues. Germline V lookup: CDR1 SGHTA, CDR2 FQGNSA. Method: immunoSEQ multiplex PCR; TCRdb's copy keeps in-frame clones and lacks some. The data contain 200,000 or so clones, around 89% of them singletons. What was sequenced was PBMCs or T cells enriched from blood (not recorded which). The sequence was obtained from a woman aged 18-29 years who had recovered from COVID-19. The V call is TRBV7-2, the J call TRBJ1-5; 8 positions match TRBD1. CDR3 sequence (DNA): TGTGCCAGCAGCTTAGGCGGACAGGGCAGCAATCAGCCCCAGCATTTT. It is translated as CASSLGGQGSNQPQHF.